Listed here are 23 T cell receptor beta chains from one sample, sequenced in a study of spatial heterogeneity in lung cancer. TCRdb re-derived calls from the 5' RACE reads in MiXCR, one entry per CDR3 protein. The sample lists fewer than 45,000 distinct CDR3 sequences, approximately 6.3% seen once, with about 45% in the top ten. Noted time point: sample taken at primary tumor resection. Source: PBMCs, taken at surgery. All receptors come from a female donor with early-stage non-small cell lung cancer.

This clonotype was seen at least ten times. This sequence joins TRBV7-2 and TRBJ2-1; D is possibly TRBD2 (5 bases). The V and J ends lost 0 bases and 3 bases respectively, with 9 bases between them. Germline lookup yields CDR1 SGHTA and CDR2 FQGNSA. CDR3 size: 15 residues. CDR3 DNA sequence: TGTGCCAGCAGCTTAGCGGGAGCCAGCTACAATGAGCAGTTCTTC. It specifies CASSLAGASYNEQFF.

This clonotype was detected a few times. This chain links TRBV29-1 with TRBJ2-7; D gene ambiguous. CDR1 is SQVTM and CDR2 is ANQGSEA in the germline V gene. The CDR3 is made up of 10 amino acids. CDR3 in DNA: TGCGTGGTGGCAGACTACGAGCAGTACTTC. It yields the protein CVVADYEQYF.

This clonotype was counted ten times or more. The CDR3 region is CASSYGTSGTYNEQFF. The CDR3 region has the DNA TGTGCCAGCAGCTACGGGACTAGCGGGACCTACAATGAGCAGTTCTTC. V usage is TRBV7-2 and J usage is TRBJ2-1; 13 nucleotides align to TRBD2. Germline V gene lookup returns CDR1 SGHTA and CDR2 FQGNSA. V shed 4 bases, J shed 2 bases, and the junction held 2 bases outside the gene matches. The CDR3 extends over 16 amino acids.

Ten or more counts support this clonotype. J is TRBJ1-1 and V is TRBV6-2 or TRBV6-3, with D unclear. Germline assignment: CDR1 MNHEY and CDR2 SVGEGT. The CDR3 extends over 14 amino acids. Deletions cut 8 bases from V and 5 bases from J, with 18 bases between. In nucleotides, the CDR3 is TGTGCCAGCCGCGACCTTGTTAGCCTGACTGAAGCTTTCTTT. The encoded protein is CASRDLVSLTEAFF.

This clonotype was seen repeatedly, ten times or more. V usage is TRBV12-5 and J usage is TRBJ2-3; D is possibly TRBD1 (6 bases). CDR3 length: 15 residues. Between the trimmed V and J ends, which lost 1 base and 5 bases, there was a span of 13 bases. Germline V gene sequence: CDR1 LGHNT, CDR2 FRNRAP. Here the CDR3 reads CASGLGETGKDTQYF. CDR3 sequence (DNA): TGTGCTAGTGGTTTGGGGGAGACAGGCAAAGATACGCAGTATTTT. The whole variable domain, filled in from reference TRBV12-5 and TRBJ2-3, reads DARVTQTPRHKVTEMGQEVTMRCQPILGHNTVFWYRQTMMQGLELLAYFRNRAPLDDSGMPKDRFSAEMPDATLATLKIQPSEPRDSAVYFCASGLGETGKDTQYFGPGTRLTVL.

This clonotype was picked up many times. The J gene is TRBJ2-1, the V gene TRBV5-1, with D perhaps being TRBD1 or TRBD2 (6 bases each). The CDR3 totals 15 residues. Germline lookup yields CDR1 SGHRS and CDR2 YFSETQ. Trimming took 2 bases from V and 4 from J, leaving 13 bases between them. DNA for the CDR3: TGCGCCAGCAGCTTAGAACGGGGGCCGTACAATGAGCAGTTCTTC. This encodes CASSLERGPYNEQFF.

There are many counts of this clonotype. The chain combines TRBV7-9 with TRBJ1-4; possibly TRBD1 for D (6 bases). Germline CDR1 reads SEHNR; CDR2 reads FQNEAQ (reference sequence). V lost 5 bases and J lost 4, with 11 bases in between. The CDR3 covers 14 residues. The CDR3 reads CASSPTGFNEKLFF. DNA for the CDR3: TGTGCCAGCAGCCCCACAGGGTTTAATGAAAAACTGTTTTTT.

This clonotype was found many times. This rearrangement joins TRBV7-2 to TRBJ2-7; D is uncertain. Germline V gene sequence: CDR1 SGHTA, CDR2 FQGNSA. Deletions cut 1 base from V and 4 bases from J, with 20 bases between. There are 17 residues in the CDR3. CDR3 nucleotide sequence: TGTGCCAGCAGCTTAGTGAGGTCCCTGGGGTCTATGTACGAGCAGTACTTC. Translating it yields CASSLVRSLGSMYEQYF.

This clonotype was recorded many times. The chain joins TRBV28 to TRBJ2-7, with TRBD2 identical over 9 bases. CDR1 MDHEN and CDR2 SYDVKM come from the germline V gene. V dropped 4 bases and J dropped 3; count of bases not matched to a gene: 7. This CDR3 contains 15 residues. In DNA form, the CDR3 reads TGTGCCAGCAGTTCCGCGGGGGGGTATAACTACGAGCAGTACTTC. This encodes CASSSAGGYNYEQYF.

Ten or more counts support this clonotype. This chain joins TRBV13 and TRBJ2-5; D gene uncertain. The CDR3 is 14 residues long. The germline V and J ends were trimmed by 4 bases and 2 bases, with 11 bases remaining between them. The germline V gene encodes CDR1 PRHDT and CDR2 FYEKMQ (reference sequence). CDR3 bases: TGTGCCAGCAGCTATGTGGCGGCTCAAGAGACCCAGTACTTC. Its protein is CASSYVAAQETQYF.

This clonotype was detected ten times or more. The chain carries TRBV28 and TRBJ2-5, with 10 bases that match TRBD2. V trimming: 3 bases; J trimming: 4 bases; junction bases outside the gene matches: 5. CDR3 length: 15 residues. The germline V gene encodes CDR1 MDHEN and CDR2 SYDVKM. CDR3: CASSFGAGGPETQYF. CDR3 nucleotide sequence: TGTGCCAGCAGTTTTGGAGCGGGGGGGCCAGAGACCCAGTACTTC.

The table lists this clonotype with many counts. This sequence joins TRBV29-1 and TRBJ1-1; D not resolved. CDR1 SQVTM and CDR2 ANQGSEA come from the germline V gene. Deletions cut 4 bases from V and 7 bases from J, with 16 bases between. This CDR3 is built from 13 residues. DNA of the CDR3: TGCAGCGTTGTTGGGCAGCCAAGGGATGAAGCTTTCTTT. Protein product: CSVVGQPRDEAFF. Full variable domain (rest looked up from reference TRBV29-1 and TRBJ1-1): SAVISQKPSRDICQRGTSLTIQCQVDSQVTMMFWYRQQPGQSLTLIATANQGSEATYESGFVIDKFPISRPNLTFSTLTVSNMSPEDSSIYLCSVVGQPRDEAFFGQGTRLTVV.

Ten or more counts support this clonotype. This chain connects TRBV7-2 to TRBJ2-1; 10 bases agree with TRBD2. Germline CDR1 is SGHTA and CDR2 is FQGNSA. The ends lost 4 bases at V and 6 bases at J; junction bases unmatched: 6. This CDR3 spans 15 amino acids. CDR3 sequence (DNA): TGTGCCAGCAGCTCACGGGCTAGCGGGGGCAATGAGCAGTTCTTC. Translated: CASSSRASGGNEQFF.

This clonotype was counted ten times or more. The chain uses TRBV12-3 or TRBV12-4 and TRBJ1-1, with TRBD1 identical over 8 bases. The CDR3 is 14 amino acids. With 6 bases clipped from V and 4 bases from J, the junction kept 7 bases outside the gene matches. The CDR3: CASRGQVLGTEAFF. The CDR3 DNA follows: TGTGCCAGCAGGGGACAGGTCCTGGGCACTGAAGCTTTCTTT.

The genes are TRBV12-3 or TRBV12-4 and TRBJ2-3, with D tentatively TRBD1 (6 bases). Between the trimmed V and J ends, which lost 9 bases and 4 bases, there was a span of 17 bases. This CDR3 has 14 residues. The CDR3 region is CASRRGSGADTQYF. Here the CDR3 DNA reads TGTGCCAGTCGGAGAGGATCAGGGGCAGATACGCAGTATTTT.

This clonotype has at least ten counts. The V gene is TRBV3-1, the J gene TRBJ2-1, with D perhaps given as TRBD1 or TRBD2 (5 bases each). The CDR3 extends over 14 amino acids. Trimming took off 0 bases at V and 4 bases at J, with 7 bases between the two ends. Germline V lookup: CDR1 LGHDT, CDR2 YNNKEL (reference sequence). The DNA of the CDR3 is TGTGCCAGCAGCCAAGATTGGGGGTACAATGAGCAGTTCTTC. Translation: CASSQDWGYNEQFF.

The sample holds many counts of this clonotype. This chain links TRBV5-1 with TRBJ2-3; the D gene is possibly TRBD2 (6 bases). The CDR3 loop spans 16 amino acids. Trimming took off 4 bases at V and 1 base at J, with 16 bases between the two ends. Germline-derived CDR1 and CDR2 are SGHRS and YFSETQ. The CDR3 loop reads CASSRWDGGRTDTQYF. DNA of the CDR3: TGCGCCAGCAGCCGGTGGGACGGGGGTCGCACAGATACGCAGTATTTT. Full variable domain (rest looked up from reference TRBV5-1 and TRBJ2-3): KAGVTQTPRYLIKTRGQQVTLSCSPISGHRSVSWYQQTPGQGLQFLFEYFSETQRNKGNFPGRFSGRQFSNSRSEMNVSTLELGDSALYLCASSRWDGGRTDTQYFGPGTRLTVL.

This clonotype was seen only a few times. The DNA for the CDR3 is TGTGCCAGCAGCTTAGGTATCAGTACCGGGGAGCTGTTTTTT. Translating it yields CASSLGISTGELFF. The chain recombines TRBV7-9 with TRBJ2-2, with unresolved D. The CDR3 is made up of 14 amino acids. The V end lost 1 base, the J end lost 5 bases, and 8 bases lay between the germline ends. The germline V gene encodes CDR1 SEHNR and CDR2 FQNEAQ (reference sequence).

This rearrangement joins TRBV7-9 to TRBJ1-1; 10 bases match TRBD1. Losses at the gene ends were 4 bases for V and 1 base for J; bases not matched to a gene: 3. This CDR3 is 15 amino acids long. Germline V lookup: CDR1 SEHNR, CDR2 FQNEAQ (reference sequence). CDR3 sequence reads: CASSSGTGENTEAFF. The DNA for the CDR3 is TGTGCCAGCAGCTCGGGGACAGGGGAGAACACTGAAGCTTTCTTT.

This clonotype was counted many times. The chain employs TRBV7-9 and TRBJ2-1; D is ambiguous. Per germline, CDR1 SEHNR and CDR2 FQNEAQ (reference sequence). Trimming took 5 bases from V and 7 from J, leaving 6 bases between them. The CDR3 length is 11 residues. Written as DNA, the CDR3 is TGTGCCAGCAGCCCCCAGAATGAGCAGTTCTTC. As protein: CASSPQNEQFF.

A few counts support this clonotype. CDR3 region: CASSADRRFNEKLFF. CDR3 DNA: TGTGCCAGCAGTGCAGACCGAAGATTTAATGAAAAACTGTTTTTT. The rearrangement joins TRBV2 to TRBJ1-4; D not resolved. V gave up 4 bases and J gave up 4 bases, with 13 bases separating them. This CDR3 region has 15 residues. Germline V gene data show CDR1 as SNHLY and CDR2 as FYNNEI.

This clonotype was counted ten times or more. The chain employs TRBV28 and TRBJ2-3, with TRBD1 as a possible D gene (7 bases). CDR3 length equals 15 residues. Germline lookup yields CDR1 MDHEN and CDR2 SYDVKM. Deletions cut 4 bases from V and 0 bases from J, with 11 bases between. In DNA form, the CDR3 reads TGTGCCAGCAGTTCAGGGGGGATAAGCACAGATACGCAGTATTTT. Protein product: CASSSGGISTDTQYF.

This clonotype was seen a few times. The CDR3 region has the DNA TGCGCCAGCAGCTTGCAAGGGACTAGCGGTCCCTACGAGCAGTACTTC. It encodes CASSLQGTSGPYEQYF. The rearrangement links TRBV5-1 to TRBJ2-7, with TRBD2 identical over 11 bases. CDR1 and CDR2 (germline): SGHRS, YFSETQ. CDR3 length: 16 amino acids. V shed 1 base and J 2 bases; nucleotides not matched to a gene: 5. The whole variable domain, remainder taken from reference TRBV5-1 and TRBJ2-7, is KAGVTQTPRYLIKTRGQQVTLSCSPISGHRSVSWYQQTPGQGLQFLFEYFSETQRNKGNFPGRFSGRQFSNSRSEMNVSTLELGDSALYLCASSLQGTSGPYEQYFGPGTRLTVT.